The 28 T cell receptor beta chains below all came from one sample that was sequenced in a study of identical twins. TCRdb re-called the 5' RACE reads through MiXCR, storing one row per CDR3 protein. Of some 1,600,000 distinct CDR3 sequences listed, 32% are singletons. The sample taken for sequencing was cord blood. The receptors here all came from a newborn girl in good health.

V is TRBV27 and J is TRBJ2-3; 10 bases match TRBD2. In germline, CDR1 is MNHEY, CDR2 SMNVEV (reference sequence). V dropped 3 bases and J dropped 4; count of bases not matched to a gene: 10. The CDR3 totals 17 residues. The CDR3 protein is CASSFFPSGRSADTQYF. The CDR3 DNA is TGTGCCAGCAGTTTTTTCCCTAGCGGGAGATCCGCAGATACGCAGTATTTT.

This clonotype was seen only a few times. This chain joins TRBV5-1 and TRBJ1-4, with D possibly TRBD1 on 5 matching bases. Per the germline V gene, CDR1 is SGHRS and CDR2 is YFSETQ. V was shortened by 4 bases and J by 0 bases, with 10 bases between the two germline ends. The CDR3 loop spans 15 amino acids. This CDR3 is CASSPGPTTNEKLFF. As DNA, the CDR3 is TGCGCCAGCAGCCCAGGGCCGACAACTAATGAAAAACTGTTTTTT.

J is TRBJ1-2 and V is TRBV20-1; D call uncertain. The CDR3 runs to 14 residues. The germline CDR1 and CDR2 sequences are DFQATT and SNEGSKA (reference sequence). Trimming removed 4 bases at V and 8 bases at J, with 20 bases between. DNA of the CDR3: TGCAGTGCTATCCCCATGCAGAGTGATTGGGGCTACACCTTC. Protein product: CSAIPMQSDWGYTF.

The rearrangement links TRBV20-1 to TRBJ2-4; perhaps D is TRBD1 or TRBD2 (5 bases each). This CDR3 comprises 17 residues. Between the trimmed V and J ends, which lost 6 bases and 4 bases, there was a span of 25 bases. Germline V lookup: CDR1 DFQATT, CDR2 SNEGSKA (reference sequence). The CDR3 nucleotides read TGCAGTGCCGACCCCCTAGAGGGGATCTCTGTAAAAAACATTCAGTACTTC. As protein: CSADPLEGISVKNIQYF.

At least ten counts were recorded for this clonotype. V usage is TRBV25-1 and J usage is TRBJ2-1; tentatively, D is TRBD2 (6 bases). The V and J ends lost 3 bases and 3 bases respectively, with 9 bases between them. The CDR3 is 14 residues long. Germline-derived CDR1 and CDR2 are MGHDK and SYGVNS. The CDR3 loop reads CASSDPGLYNEQFF. The CDR3 DNA reads as TGTGCCAGCAGTGATCCGGGACTCTACAATGAGCAGTTCTTC. Full variable domain (outside the CDR3, taken from reference TRBV25-1 and TRBJ2-1): EADIYQTPRYLVIGTGKKITLECSQTMGHDKMYWYQQDPGMELHLIHYSYGVNSTEKGDLSSESTVSRIRTEHFPLTLESARPSHTSQYLCASSDPGLYNEQFFGPGTRLTVL.

This chain uses TRBV6-6 with TRBJ2-7, with unresolved D. The CDR3 loop spans 14 amino acids. CDR1 and CDR2 from the germline V gene are MNHNY and SVGAGI (reference sequence). Trimming shortened V by 4 bases and J by 0 bases, and 10 bases separated the two germline ends. CDR3 residues: CASSSQRPSYEQYF. Here the CDR3 DNA reads TGTGCCAGCAGTTCCCAGCGCCCCTCCTACGAGCAGTACTTC.

There are a few counts of this clonotype. The CDR3 sequence is CASMLTGRYYGYTF. The CDR3 bases are TGTGCCAGCATGTTGACAGGGAGATACTATGGCTACACCTTC. V gene TRBV6-1 combines with J gene TRBJ1-2; TRBD1 matches 7 bases. Trimming removed 7 bases from V and 3 bases from J; junction bases left unmatched: 8. The germline V gene has CDR1 MNHNS and CDR2 SASEGT. The CDR3 contains 14 residues.

This clonotype came up a few times. V is TRBV3-1 and J is TRBJ2-1; D is ambiguous. Germline-derived CDR1 and CDR2 are LGHDT and YNNKEL (reference sequence). The CDR3 is 19 amino acids. Trimming shortened V by 7 bases and J by 0 bases, and 25 bases separated the two germline ends. The CDR3 bases are TGTGCCAGCAACGGACCCGCCCCCCAGCCGGAGAGCTCCTACAATGAGCAGTTCTTC. Protein: CASNGPAPQPESSYNEQFF.

There are many counts of this clonotype. This chain links TRBV28 with TRBJ2-7, with 8 bases lining up with TRBD1. With V trimmed by 6 bases and J by 2 bases, 6 bases remained unmatched. Germline-derived CDR1 and CDR2 are MDHEN and SYDVKM. CDR3 length: 14 residues. The CDR3: CASRMGQVAYEQYF. CDR3 DNA sequence: TGTGCCAGCAGAATGGGACAGGTTGCCTACGAGCAGTACTTC. The whole variable domain, remainder taken from reference TRBV28 and TRBJ2-7, is DVKVTQSSRYLVKRTGEKVFLECVQDMDHENMFWYRQDPGLGLRLIYFSYDVKMKEKGDIPEGYSVSREKKERFSLILESASTNQTSMYLCASRMGQVAYEQYFGPGTRLTVT.

The V call is TRBV27, the J call TRBJ2-7; maybe TRBD2 (7 bases). The CDR3 has 14 residues. The germline V gene has CDR1 MNHEY and CDR2 SMNVEV (reference sequence). The V end was cut by 5 bases, the J end by 4 bases, with 15 bases between. CDR3 sequence: CASSDAGRGYEQYF. Here the CDR3 DNA reads TGTGCCAGCAGTGACGCAGGGAGGGGGTACGAGCAGTACTTC.

This chain links TRBV5-1 with TRBJ2-7, with 10 bases matching TRBD2. CDR1 and CDR2 from the germline V gene are SGHRS and YFSETQ. The CDR3 runs 15 residues. With V trimmed by 2 bases and J by 7 bases, 9 bases remained unmatched. In DNA, the CDR3 is TGCGCCAGCAGCTTCGGACTAGCGGACTACAATGAGCAGTACTTC. Its translation: CASSFGLADYNEQYF.

The chain carries TRBV7-9 and TRBJ1-1; D is perhaps TRBD1 (5 bases). CDR1 and CDR2 from the germline V gene are SEHNR and FQNEAQ (reference sequence). The V end lost 5 bases, the J end lost 3 bases, and 13 bases lay between the germline ends. The CDR3 is 14 residues long. In nucleotides, the CDR3 is TGTGCCAGCAGCCCCGGGAGGGACCACACTGAAGCTTTCTTT. Protein product: CASSPGRDHTEAFF. The full variable domain, in which reference TRBV7-9 and TRBJ1-1 provide the parts outside the CDR3, is DTGVSQNPRHKITKRGQNVTFRCDPISEHNRLYWYRQTLGQGPEFLTYFQNEAQLEKSRLLSDRFSAERPKGSFSTLEIQRTEQGDSAMYLCASSPGRDHTEAFFGQGTRLTVV.

This clonotype was seen more than once but under ten times. The V gene is TRBV6-6, the J gene TRBJ2-1; TRBD2 aligns across 7 bases. The CDR3 totals 15 residues. J gave up 2 bases and V 7 bases, and 8 bases lay outside the gene matches. The germline gives CDR1 MNHNY, CDR2 SVGAGI (reference sequence). CDR3 DNA: TGTGCCAGCACCGATGAACTAGCGACCTACAATGAGCAGTTCTTC. It yields the protein CASTDELATYNEQFF.

This clonotype turned up a few times. The V gene is TRBV6-5, the J gene TRBJ1-5; TRBD1 agrees at 8 bases. Losses at the gene ends were 0 bases for V and 4 bases for J; bases not matched to a gene: 17. The germline gives CDR1 MNHEY, CDR2 SVGAGI. The CDR3 is 20 amino acids. The CDR3 bases are TGTGCCAGCAGTTACTCATCTCTCAGGACAGGGCGAATCCGAAATCAGCCCCAGCATTTT. Translating it yields CASSYSSLRTGRIRNQPQHF.

In its sample, this clonotype was seen a few times. The chain employs TRBV6-6 and TRBJ2-1, with 7 bases identical to TRBD1. Per the germline V gene, CDR1 is MNHNY and CDR2 is SVGAGI (reference sequence). The trim removed 10 bases at V and 2 bases at J, leaving 8 bases unmatched. The CDR3 sequence is 14 residues long. In nucleotides, the CDR3 is TGTGCCACCCGAGGGGGCGGAACCTACAATGAGCAGTTCTTC. This translates into CATRGGGTYNEQFF.

J is TRBJ1-1 and V is TRBV5-1; D call uncertain. This CDR3 is built from 13 residues. With 1 base removed from V and 4 bases from J, the gap between germline ends came to 8 bases. Germline V gene lookup returns CDR1 SGHRS and CDR2 YFSETQ. DNA for the CDR3: TGCGCCAGCAGCTTGAATCACTTCACTGAAGCTTTCTTT. Its translation is CASSLNHFTEAFF.

The chain recombines TRBV20-1 with TRBJ2-1, with a weak D call TRBD2 (6 bases). V shed 7 bases and J shed 0 bases, with 16 bases lying between them. This CDR3 comprises 15 residues. Germline V gene lookup returns CDR1 DFQATT and CDR2 SNEGSKA (reference sequence). The CDR3 here is CSGDGTESSYNEQFF. The CDR3 DNA reads TGCAGTGGCGACGGGACTGAAAGCTCCTACAATGAGCAGTTCTTC.

This rearrangement joins TRBV29-1 to TRBJ2-1, with 9 bases that match TRBD1. This CDR3 contains 12 residues. CDR1 is SQVTM, CDR2 ANQGSEA, per germline. Trimming cost V 6 bases and J 7 bases; bases outside gene matches: 4. CDR3 amino acids: CSVHRGRNEQFF. The CDR3 DNA is TGCAGCGTCCACAGGGGGCGAAATGAGCAGTTCTTC.

A few counts support this clonotype. This chain joins TRBV20-1 and TRBJ2-2, with a weak D call TRBD1 (6 bases). Looked up from germline, CDR1 is DFQATT and CDR2 is SNEGSKA (reference sequence). The CDR3 totals 15 residues. Trimming shortened V by 0 bases and J by 5 bases, and 13 bases separated the two germline ends. DNA for the CDR3: TGCAGTGCTAGAGAAACTGGGGGCCGGACCGGGGAGCTGTTTTTT. Protein sequence: CSARETGGRTGELFF.

This chain uses TRBV20-1 with TRBJ1-6; D call uncertain. V lost 0 bases to trimming and J lost 10 bases, with 7 bases between them. Germline V gives CDR1 DFQATT, CDR2 SNEGSKA (reference sequence). This CDR3 spans 12 amino acids. The CDR3 loop reads CSAREGRSPLHF. CDR3 bases: TGCAGTGCTAGAGAGGGAAGATCACCCCTCCACTTT.

This clonotype was seen many times. The V gene is TRBV27, the J gene TRBJ2-4; the D gene is possibly TRBD1 (6 bases). V lost 6 bases and J 10 bases, leaving 16 bases between the germline ends. CDR1 and CDR2 from the germline V gene are MNHEY and SMNVEV (reference sequence). The CDR3 consists of 13 residues. The CDR3 DNA reads TGTGCCAGCAGCTCAATTCAAAGGGGGATTCAGTACTTC. Protein product: CASSSIQRGIQYF.

This clonotype was counted ten times or more. The V and J genes are TRBV4-2 and TRBJ2-7, with D maybe TRBD1 (5 bases). Germline V CDR1 and CDR2: LGHNA, YNFKEQ. Deletions cut 0 bases from V and 1 base from J, with 16 bases between. This CDR3 spans 17 amino acids. CDR3 DNA: TGTGCCAGCAGCCAAGATCTCAGGGCGCACCGTTCCTACGAGCAGTACTTC. It specifies CASSQDLRAHRSYEQYF.

This sequence joins TRBV20-1 and TRBJ2-5; D gene ambiguous. The germline V gene encodes CDR1 DFQATT and CDR2 SNEGSKA (reference sequence). The CDR3 has 10 residues. V dropped 6 bases and J dropped 5 bases, with 7 bases sitting between them. The CDR3 coding sequence is TGCAGTGCCGTGGGGGAGACCCAGTACTTC. Translated, it gives CSAVGETQYF.

CDR3 coding DNA: TGCGCCAGCAGCCAAGTAGGGGGCCAAGAGACCCAGTACTTC. Protein: CASSQVGGQETQYF. The rearrangement uses TRBV4-1 and TRBJ2-5; D is possibly TRBD1 (6 bases). The V gene's germline CDR1 is MGHRA and CDR2 YSYEKL. Trimming cost V 1 base and J 1 base, with 7 bases left between them. The CDR3 totals 14 residues.

This clonotype occurred a few times. The chain has TRBV27 and TRBJ2-3, with TRBD2 matching 10 bases. V was pared by 6 bases and J by 5 bases, with 5 bases of the junction left unmatched. CDR1 is MNHEY, CDR2 SMNVEV, per germline (reference sequence). CDR3 length: 14 residues. CDR3 nucleotides: TGTGCCAGCAGGCTAGCGGGAGTGAGAGATACGCAGTATTTT. Protein: CASRLAGVRDTQYF.

The table lists this clonotype with a few counts. This chain connects TRBV21-1 to TRBJ1-6. TRBV21-1 is recorded as a pseudogene. There are 20 residues in the CDR3. CDR3 sequence reads: CASSKVTDGSSLIYNSPLHF. CDR3 nucleotides: TGTGCCAGCAGCAAAGTAACCGACGGATCTTCCTTAATCTATAATTCACCCCTCCACTTT.

The rearrangement uses TRBV7-2 and TRBJ2-4; TRBD2 matches 11 bases. Judging by the DNA end, TRBJ2-7 fits better; the J call may be wrong. CDR1 is SGHTA, CDR2 FQGNSA, per germline. This CDR3 comprises 13 residues. DNA for the CDR3: TGTGCCAGCAGCTTTACTAGCGGGAGCGAGCAGTACTTC. This codes for CASSFTSGSEQYF.

The chain employs TRBV24-1 and TRBJ2-7; no clear D. The germline CDR1 and CDR2 sequences are KGHDR and SFDVKD. CDR3 size: 15 residues. The ends were cut back, 0 bases at V and 7 bases at J, with 15 bases in the middle. The CDR3 protein is CATSDLHRPYNEQYF. The DNA for the CDR3 is TGTGCCACCAGTGATTTGCATCGGCCCTACAATGAGCAGTACTTC.